This T cell receptor beta chain was captured in a study of blood T cell repertoires in COVID-19. Study summary: The study drew acute and convalescent COVID-19 samples from the United States, Italy and Spain.

The method was immunoSEQ multiplex PCR; TCRdb's version includes in-frame clones alone and lacks a portion of them. Of roughly 100,000 clones in the sample, 70% to 90% were seen once. With 10 bases removed from V and 2 bases from J, the gap between germline ends came to 17 bases. This CDR3 is 14 amino acids long. Germline lookup yields CDR1 ENHRY and CDR2 SYGVKD. The sample taken for sequencing was peripheral blood. The rearrangement uses TRBV10-3 and TRBJ1-1; D is perhaps TRBD1 (6 bases). The sequence was collected from a man aged 45 to 65 with active COVID-19. The CDR3: CATGEDSFNTEAFF. As DNA, the CDR3 is TGTGCCACTGGCGAGGACAGCTTTAACACTGAAGCTTTCTTT.